Listed here are 30 T cell receptor beta chains from one sample, sequenced in a study of Ad26.COV2.S vaccination and SARS-CoV-2 variants. Using immunoSEQ multiplex PCR, the repertoire was profiled, and TCRdb retains in-frame clones only, with some absent. The sample shows about 680,000 clones, 89% of them seen only once. The treatment denotes: about 20 received Ad26.COV2.S at low or high dose, single or two shots; 5 received placebo; per-sample allocation not given. Samples analyzed were those drawn on day 63 after the first vaccine or placebo injection. Here the sequenced sample was peripheral blood, taken in a trial of Ad26.COV2.S vaccine versus placebo. The receptors shown here come from a person aged 18-60 years who received the Ad26.COV2.S COVID-19 vaccine or a placebo.

Only one count was recorded for this clone. This chain joins TRBV7-2 and TRBJ2-4; a possible D gene is TRBD2 (6 bases). V lost 5 bases and J 6 bases, leaving 14 bases between the germline ends. The CDR3 spans 14 residues. CDR1 is SGHTA and CDR2 is FQGNSA in the germline V gene. CDR3 sequence: CASSLGDSPNIQYF. The DNA of the CDR3 is TGTGCCAGCAGCCTAGGGGACTCCCCAAACATTCAGTACTTC.

The genes are TRBV5-8 and TRBJ1-6, with D hard to call. The CDR3 has 14 amino acids. Germline assignment: CDR1 SGHTS and CDR2 YDEGEE. The germline V and J ends were trimmed by 2 bases and 9 bases, with 12 bases remaining between them. CDR3 sequence: CASSFGLRSSPLHF. The CDR3 region has the DNA TGTGCCAGCAGCTTCGGCCTAAGATCTTCACCCCTCCACTTT.

This clone was seen a handful of times. Other DNA sequences within the sample encode an identical CDR3. The rearrangement joins TRBV18 to TRBJ1-2; 7 bases map to TRBD1. Per the germline V gene, CDR1 is KGHSH and CDR2 is LQKENI. The CDR3 extends over 12 amino acids. V trimming: 3 bases; J trimming: 6 bases; junction bases outside the gene matches: 1. CDR3 nucleotides: TGTGCCAGCTCACCTGGGACAGATGGCTACACCTTC. It codes for CASSPGTDGYTF.

CDR3 amino acids: CASSADVSSGNTIYF. The CDR3 coding sequence is TGTGCCAGTAGTGCGGACGTCTCCTCTGGAAACACCATATATTTT. The chain recombines TRBV19 with TRBJ1-3; D gene ambiguous. The V gene's germline CDR1 is LNHDA and CDR2 SQIVND (reference sequence). With 5 bases removed from V and 0 bases from J, the gap between germline ends came to 11 bases. This CDR3 region has 15 residues. Looking up the rest from reference TRBV19 and TRBJ1-3 gives the full variable domain: DGGITQSPKYLFRKEGQNVTLSCEQNLNHDAMYWYRQDPGQGLRLIYYSQIVNDFQKGDIAEGYSVSREKKESFPLTVTSAQKNPTAFYLCASSADVSSGNTIYFGEGSWLTVV.

A word on this clone: The same CDR3 can be traced to other DNA sequences in this sample. The genes are TRBV29-1 and TRBJ2-7, with D possibly being TRBD2 (7 bases). The CDR3 is 12 residues long. In germline, CDR1 is SQVTM, CDR2 ANQGSEA. Trimming removed 7 bases from V and 4 bases from J, with 14 bases in between. The CDR3 DNA reads as TGCAGCGCTGGGGGGGGCATTTACGAGCAGTACTTC. Translating gives CSAGGGIYEQYF.

The gene calls are TRBV19 and TRBJ2-7; D uncertain. This CDR3 has 15 residues. The V and J ends lost 5 bases and 0 bases respectively, with 14 bases between them. Germline CDR1 is LNHDA and CDR2 is SQIVND (reference sequence). The CDR3 sequence: CASSALQPYSYEQYF. CDR3 coding DNA: TGTGCCAGTAGTGCGCTACAGCCGTACTCCTACGAGCAGTACTTC. Based on the CDR3 plus reference TRBV19 and TRBJ2-7, the full variable domain is DGGITQSPKYLFRKEGQNVTLSCEQNLNHDAMYWYRQDPGQGLRLIYYSQIVNDFQKGDIAEGYSVSREKKESFPLTVTSAQKNPTAFYLCASSALQPYSYEQYFGPGTRLTVT.

V gene TRBV4-3 combines with J gene TRBJ1-1, with a possible D match to TRBD1 (6 bases). Germline-derived CDR1 and CDR2 are LGHNA and YSLEER. V lost 2 bases and J 0 bases, leaving 13 bases between the germline ends. This CDR3 spans 16 amino acids. The chain's CDR3 is CASSQSWDTVNTEAFF. CDR3 coding DNA: TGCGCCAGCAGCCAAAGTTGGGACACCGTGAACACTGAAGCTTTCTTT.

V is TRBV3-1 (or the pseudogene TRBV3-2) and J is TRBJ2-2; 13 bases align to TRBD2. This CDR3 spans 16 amino acids. Germline loops: CDR1 LGHDT, CDR2 YNNKEL (reference sequence). V dropped 1 base and J dropped 6; count of bases not matched to a gene: 2. The CDR3, as DNA: TGTGCCAGCAGCCAAGGGGGACTAGCGGGATCCGGGGAGCTGTTTTTT. Protein: CASSQGGLAGSGELFF.

The chain employs TRBV24-1 and TRBJ2-6, with D perhaps matching TRBD2 (6 bases). From germline, CDR1 is KGHDR and CDR2 SFDVKD. Trimming shortened V by 3 bases and J by 1 base, and 12 bases separated the two germline ends. CDR3 length equals 17 residues. CDR3 loop: CATSDPLGGSGANVLTF. Here the CDR3 DNA reads TGTGCCACCAGTGATCCCCTGGGGGGATCTGGGGCCAACGTCCTGACTTTC.

The chain employs TRBV7-9 and TRBJ1-6, with D perhaps matching TRBD1 (6 bases). The CDR3 has 12 amino acids. The germline V gene encodes CDR1 SEHNR and CDR2 FQNEAQ (reference sequence). The V gene lost 7 bases and the J gene lost 8 bases, with 9 bases spanning the gap. CDR3 residues: CASTRGDSPLHF. In DNA form, the CDR3 reads TGTGCCAGCACTAGGGGGGATTCACCCCTCCACTTT.

The rearrangement uses TRBV6-5 and TRBJ1-3, with D hard to call. Per germline, CDR1 MNHEY and CDR2 SVGAGI. The ends were cut back, 9 bases at V and 0 bases at J, with 9 bases in the middle. This CDR3 comprises 13 residues. The CDR3 DNA reads TGTGCCAGTATGGACGCCTCTGGAAACACCATATATTTT. This sequence encodes CASMDASGNTIYF.

This clone was recorded a few times. The V and J genes are TRBV5-1 and TRBJ1-4; possibly TRBD1 for D (5 bases). CDR3 size: 13 residues. With 4 bases removed from V and 5 bases from J, the gap between germline ends came to 9 bases. Germline CDR1 SGHRS, CDR2 YFSETQ. The CDR3: CASSPQENEKLFF. CDR3 nucleotides: TGCGCCAGCAGCCCACAGGAGAATGAAAAACTGTTTTTT.

The gene calls are TRBV9 and TRBJ2-7; no reliable D call. The CDR3 contains 14 residues. With 0 bases removed from V and 6 bases from J, the gap between germline ends came to 13 bases. Per the germline V gene, CDR1 is SGDLS and CDR2 is YYNGEE. DNA of the CDR3: TGTGCCAGCAGCGTAGGGGCCCTATCCGGCGAGCAGTACTTC. Its protein is CASSVGALSGEQYF.

The chain recombines TRBV3-1 (or the pseudogene TRBV3-2) with TRBJ1-5; D is unresolved. CDR1 is LGHDT, CDR2 YNNKEL, per germline (reference sequence). The CDR3 length is 12 residues. V gave up 2 bases and J gave up 4 bases, with 3 bases separating them. The CDR3 spells CASSQTNQPQHF. As DNA, the CDR3 is TGTGCCAGCAGCCAAACAAATCAGCCCCAGCATTTT.

This clone appeared a single time. The CDR3 DNA reads as TGTGCCAGCAGCTCAGGGGATGGGAGCACAGATACGCAGTATTTT. It encodes CASSSGDGSTDTQYF. The chain recombines TRBV7-2 with TRBJ2-3, with D tentatively TRBD1 (6 bases). The ends were cut back, 4 bases at V and 0 bases at J, with 11 bases in the middle. Germline V gene sequence: CDR1 SGHTA, CDR2 FQGNSA. CDR3 length: 15 residues.

The CDR3 sequence: CAWALSNYGYTF. The CDR3 nucleotides read TGTGCCTGGGCATTGTCTAACTATGGCTACACCTTC. This rearrangement joins TRBV30 to TRBJ1-2; D gene unclear. Germline V gene data show CDR1 as GTSNPN and CDR2 as SVGIG (reference sequence). Trimming took 5 bases from V and 0 from J, leaving 7 bases between them. The CDR3 covers 12 residues.

The chain has TRBV6-5 and TRBJ2-6; no firm D call. The CDR3 consists of 13 residues. Germline V gene lookup returns CDR1 MNHEY and CDR2 SVGAGI. V dropped 6 bases and J dropped 4 bases, with 7 bases sitting between them. In nucleotides, the CDR3 is TGTGCCAGCAGAGGTACCGGGGCCAACGTCCTGACTTTC. It encodes CASRGTGANVLTF.

CDR3 loop: CASSGTGGKEKLFF. The CDR3 bases are TGTGCCAGCAGTGGGACAGGAGGAAAGGAAAAACTGTTTTTT. The rearrangement joins TRBV2 to TRBJ1-4, with TRBD1 matching 7 bases. Germline V gives CDR1 SNHLY, CDR2 FYNNEI. Losses at the gene ends were 4 bases for V and 8 bases for J; bases not matched to a gene: 7. This CDR3 is 14 amino acids long.

The J gene is TRBJ1-2, the V gene TRBV7-2; D remains ambiguous. The V gene lost 0 bases and the J gene lost 0 bases, with 14 bases spanning the gap. CDR1 SGHTA and CDR2 FQGNSA come from the germline V gene. The CDR3 is made up of 17 amino acids. The CDR3 sequence: CASSLAGYFGSNYGYTF. CDR3 coding DNA: TGTGCCAGCAGCTTAGCGGGTTACTTCGGATCTAACTATGGCTACACCTTC.

V is TRBV7-8 and J is TRBJ2-1, with D possibly being TRBD1 (6 bases). The germline V gene has CDR1 SGHVS and CDR2 FQNEAQ. Trimming took 1 base from V and 5 from J, leaving 9 bases between them. The CDR3 consists of 14 residues. The CDR3 reads CASSLGTANNEQFF. CDR3 DNA: TGTGCCAGCAGCTTAGGGACAGCTAACAATGAGCAGTTCTTC.

This chain connects TRBV11-1 to TRBJ1-3, with D unclear. Trimming took 4 bases from V and 9 from J, leaving 19 bases between them. CDR1 is SGHAT and CDR2 is FQDESV in the germline V gene (reference sequence). This CDR3 comprises 15 residues. The CDR3 reads CASSSSRIVGGTIYF. CDR3 sequence (DNA): TGTGCCAGCAGCTCTTCCCGGATCGTGGGTGGCACCATATATTTT.

In DNA form, the CDR3 reads TGTGCCAGTAGTATAGGGAGTATACCCACAGATACGCAGTATTTT. It yields the protein CASSIGSIPTDTQYF. This chain uses TRBV19 with TRBJ2-3; no firm D call. CDR1 is LNHDA and CDR2 is SQIVND in the germline V gene (reference sequence). This CDR3 has 15 residues. The germline V and J ends were trimmed by 1 base and 2 bases, with 10 bases remaining between them.

The V gene is TRBV4-2, the J gene TRBJ2-1; D is perhaps TRBD1 or TRBD2 (6 bases each). In germline, CDR1 is LGHNA, CDR2 YNFKEQ. Trimming stripped 0 bases from V and 3 bases from J, with 12 bases between. The CDR3 has 16 amino acids. This chain's CDR3 is CASSQEGGGHYNEQFF. In DNA, the CDR3 is TGTGCCAGCAGCCAAGAGGGGGGCGGGCACTACAATGAGCAGTTCTTC.

The rearrangement uses TRBV10-1 and TRBJ1-1, with unresolved D. Trimming cost V 6 bases and J 4 bases, with 12 bases left between them. The V gene's germline CDR1 is WNHNN and CDR2 SYGVQD (reference sequence). The CDR3 is 13 amino acids. The CDR3 is CASSANMGTEAFF. The CDR3 DNA follows: TGCGCCAGCAGCGCCAATATGGGCACTGAAGCTTTCTTT.

The gene calls are TRBV10-1 and TRBJ2-3, with D perhaps TRBD2 (6 bases). Germline assignment: CDR1 WNHNN and CDR2 SYGVQD (reference sequence). The V end was cut by 4 bases, the J end by 1 base, with 12 bases between. CDR3 length: 15 amino acids. The CDR3, as DNA: TGCGCCAGCAGTGCTCGGCGGGACGGCACAGATACGCAGTATTTT. This translates into CASSARRDGTDTQYF.

The chain carries TRBV9 and TRBJ2-3; 9 bases align to TRBD1. CDR3 size: 14 residues. V lost 6 bases and J lost 1; bases outside the gene matches: 3. Per the germline V gene, CDR1 is SGDLS and CDR2 is YYNGEE. CDR3 DNA: TGTGCCAGCAAGCGGGACAGGGGCACAGATACGCAGTATTTT. This encodes CASKRDRGTDTQYF. Using reference TRBV9 and TRBJ2-3 for the parts outside the CDR3, the full variable domain is DSGVTQTPKHLITATGQRVTLRCSPRSGDLSVYWYQQSLDQGLQFLIQYYNGEERAKGNILERFSAQQFPDLHSELNLSSLELGDSALYFCASKRDRGTDTQYFGPGTRLTVL.

This clone was counted once. This chain joins TRBV29-1 and TRBJ2-5, with no clear D. Germline loops: CDR1 SQVTM, CDR2 ANQGSEA. The CDR3 is 10 residues long. With 7 bases removed from V and 5 bases from J, the gap between germline ends came to 8 bases. The CDR3 bases are TGCAGCGGCCTCCAGGAGACCCAGTACTTC. This codes for CSGLQETQYF. The entire variable domain, with the rest obtained from reference TRBV29-1 and TRBJ2-5, is as follows: SAVISQKPSRDICQRGTSLTIQCQVDSQVTMMFWYRQQPGQSLTLIATANQGSEATYESGFVIDKFPISRPNLTFSTLTVSNMSPEDSSIYLCSGLQETQYFGPGTRLLVL.

The V gene is TRBV7-9, the J gene TRBJ1-3, with TRBD1 as a possible D gene (5 bases). V gave up 3 bases and J gave up 0 bases, with 9 bases separating them. CDR1 is SEHNR and CDR2 is FQNEAQ in the germline V gene (reference sequence). CDR3 length: 15 amino acids. CDR3 sequence reads: CASSFGHYSGNTIYF. The CDR3 nucleotides are TGTGCCAGCAGCTTTGGACACTACTCTGGAAACACCATATATTTT.

The chain joins TRBV12-3 or TRBV12-4 to TRBJ2-5; D call uncertain. The CDR3 sequence is 12 residues long. V lost 2 bases to trimming and J lost 5 bases, with 6 bases between them. CDR3: CASSLTRETQYF. The CDR3 DNA is TGTGCCAGCAGTTTAACGAGGGAGACCCAGTACTTC.

CDR3 in amino acids: CASSQGTGDYTGELFF. In DNA, the CDR3 is TGTGCCAGCAGCCAAGGGACAGGGGACTACACCGGGGAGCTGTTTTTT. The V and J genes are TRBV4-2 and TRBJ2-2; 9 bases match TRBD1. Germline loops: CDR1 LGHNA, CDR2 YNFKEQ. Trimming at V came to 1 base and at J to 3 bases, leaving 3 bases not matched to a gene. CDR3 length: 16 amino acids.